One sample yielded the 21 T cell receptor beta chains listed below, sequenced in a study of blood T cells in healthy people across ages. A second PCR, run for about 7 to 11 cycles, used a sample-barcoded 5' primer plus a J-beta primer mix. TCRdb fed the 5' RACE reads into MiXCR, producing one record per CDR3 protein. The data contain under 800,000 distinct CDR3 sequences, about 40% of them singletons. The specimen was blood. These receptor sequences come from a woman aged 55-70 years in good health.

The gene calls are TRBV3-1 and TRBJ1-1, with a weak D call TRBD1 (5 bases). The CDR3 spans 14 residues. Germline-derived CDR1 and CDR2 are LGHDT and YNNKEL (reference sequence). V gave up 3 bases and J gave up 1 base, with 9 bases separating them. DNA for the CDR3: TGTGCCAGCAGCCACCGGGACGGGAACACTGAAGCTTTCTTT. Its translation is CASSHRDGNTEAFF.

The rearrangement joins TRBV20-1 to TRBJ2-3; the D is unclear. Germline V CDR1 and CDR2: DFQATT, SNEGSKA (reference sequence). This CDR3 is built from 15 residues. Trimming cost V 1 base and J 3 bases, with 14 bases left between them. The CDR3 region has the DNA TGCAGTGCTAGAGTGAAGCGCGAGAATACAGATACGCAGTATTTT. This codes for CSARVKRENTDTQYF.

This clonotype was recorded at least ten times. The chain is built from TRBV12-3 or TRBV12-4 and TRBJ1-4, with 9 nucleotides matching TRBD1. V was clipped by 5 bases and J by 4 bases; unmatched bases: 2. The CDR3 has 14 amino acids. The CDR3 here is CASSGTGNNEKLFF. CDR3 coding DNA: TGTGCCAGCAGTGGGACAGGGAATAATGAAAAACTGTTTTTT.

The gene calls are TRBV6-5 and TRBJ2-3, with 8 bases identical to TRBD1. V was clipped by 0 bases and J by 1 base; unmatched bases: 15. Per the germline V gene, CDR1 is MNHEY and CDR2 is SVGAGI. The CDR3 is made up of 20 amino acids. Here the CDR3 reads CASSYSINSGGPSGTDTQYF. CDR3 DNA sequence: TGTGCCAGCAGTTACTCGATTAATTCAGGGGGCCCCTCTGGCACAGATACGCAGTATTTT.

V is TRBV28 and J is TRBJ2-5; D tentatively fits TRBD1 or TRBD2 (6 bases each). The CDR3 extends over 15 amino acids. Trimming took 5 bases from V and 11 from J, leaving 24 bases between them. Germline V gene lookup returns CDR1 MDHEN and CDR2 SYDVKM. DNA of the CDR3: TGTGCCAGCAGTCAGACGGGGGCGCGGGATAATGAGCAGTACTTC. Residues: CASSQTGARDNEQYF.

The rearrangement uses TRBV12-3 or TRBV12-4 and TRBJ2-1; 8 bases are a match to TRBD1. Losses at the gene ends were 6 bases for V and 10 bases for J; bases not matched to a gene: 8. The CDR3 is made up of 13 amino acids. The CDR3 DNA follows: TGTGCCAGCAGCACAGGACAGGGAAAGGAGCAGTTCTTC. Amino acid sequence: CASSTGQGKEQFF.

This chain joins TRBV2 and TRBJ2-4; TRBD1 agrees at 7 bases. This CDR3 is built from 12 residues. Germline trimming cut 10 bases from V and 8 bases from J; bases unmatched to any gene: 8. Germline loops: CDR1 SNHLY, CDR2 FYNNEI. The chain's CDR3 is CATQQQGDIQYF. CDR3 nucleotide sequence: TGTGCCACCCAGCAGCAGGGGGACATTCAGTACTTC.

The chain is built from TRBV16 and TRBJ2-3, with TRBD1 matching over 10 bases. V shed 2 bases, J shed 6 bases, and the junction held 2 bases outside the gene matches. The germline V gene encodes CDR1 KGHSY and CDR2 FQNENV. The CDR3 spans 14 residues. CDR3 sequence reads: CASSQDRGPDTQYF. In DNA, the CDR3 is TGTGCCAGCAGCCAAGACAGGGGGCCGGATACGCAGTATTTT. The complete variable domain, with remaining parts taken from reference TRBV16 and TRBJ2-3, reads GEEVAQTPKHLVRGEGQKAKLYCAPIKGHSYVFWYQQVLKNEFKFLISFQNENVFDETGMPKERFSAKCLPNSPCSLEIQATKLEDSAVYFCASSQDRGPDTQYFGPGTRLTVL.

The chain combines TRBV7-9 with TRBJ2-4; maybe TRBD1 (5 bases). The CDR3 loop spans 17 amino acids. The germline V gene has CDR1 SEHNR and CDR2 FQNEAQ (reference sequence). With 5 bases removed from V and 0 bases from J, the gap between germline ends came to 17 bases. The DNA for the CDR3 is TGTGCCAGCAGCCCGAAGGTTGGCGGACAAGCCAAAAACATTCAGTACTTC. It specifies CASSPKVGGQAKNIQYF.

CDR3 region: CASSPRLAGAEGEQFF. DNA for the CDR3: TGTGCCAGCTCACCACGTCTAGCGGGAGCGGAGGGTGAGCAGTTCTTC. The chain links TRBV18 to TRBJ2-1, with 10 bases lining up with TRBD2. CDR1 KGHSH and CDR2 LQKENI come from the germline V gene. Trimming removed 1 base from V and 9 bases from J; junction bases left unmatched: 9. This CDR3 is built from 16 residues.

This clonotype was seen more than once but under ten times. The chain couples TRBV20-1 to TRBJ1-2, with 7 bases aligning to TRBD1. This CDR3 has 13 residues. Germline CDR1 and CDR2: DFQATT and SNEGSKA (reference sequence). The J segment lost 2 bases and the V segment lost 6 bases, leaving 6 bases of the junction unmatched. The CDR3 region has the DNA TGCAGTGCCCGACAGGGATCCAACTATGGCTACACCTTC. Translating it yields CSARQGSNYGYTF.

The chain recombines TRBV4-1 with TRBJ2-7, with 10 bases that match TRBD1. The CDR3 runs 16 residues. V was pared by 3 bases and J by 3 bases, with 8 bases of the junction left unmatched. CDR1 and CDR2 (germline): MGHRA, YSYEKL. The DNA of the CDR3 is TGCGCCAGCAGCCAGGAACCGGGACAGGGGATCTACGAGCAGTACTTC. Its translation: CASSQEPGQGIYEQYF.

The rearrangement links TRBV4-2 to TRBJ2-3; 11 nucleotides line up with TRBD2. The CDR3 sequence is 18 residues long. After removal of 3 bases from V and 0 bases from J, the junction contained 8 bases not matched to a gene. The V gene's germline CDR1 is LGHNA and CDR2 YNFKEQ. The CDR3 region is CASSHLAGGLTSTDTQYF. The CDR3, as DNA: TGTGCCAGCAGCCACTTAGCGGGGGGGCTTACTAGCACAGATACGCAGTATTTT.

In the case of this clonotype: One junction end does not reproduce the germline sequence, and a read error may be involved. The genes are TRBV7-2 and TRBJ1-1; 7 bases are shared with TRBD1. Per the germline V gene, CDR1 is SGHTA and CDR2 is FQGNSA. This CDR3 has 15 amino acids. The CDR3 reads CASSLTGHGNTGAFF. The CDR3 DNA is TGTGCCAGCAGCTTGACAGGGCATGGGAACACTGGAGCTTTCTTT.

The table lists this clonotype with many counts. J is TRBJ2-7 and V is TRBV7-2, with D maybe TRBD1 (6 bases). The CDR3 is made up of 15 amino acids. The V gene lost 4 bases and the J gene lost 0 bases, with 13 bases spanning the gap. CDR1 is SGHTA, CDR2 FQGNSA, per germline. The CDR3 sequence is CASSYTAGVSYEQYF. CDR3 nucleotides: TGTGCCAGCAGCTACACTGCAGGGGTCTCCTACGAGCAGTACTTC.

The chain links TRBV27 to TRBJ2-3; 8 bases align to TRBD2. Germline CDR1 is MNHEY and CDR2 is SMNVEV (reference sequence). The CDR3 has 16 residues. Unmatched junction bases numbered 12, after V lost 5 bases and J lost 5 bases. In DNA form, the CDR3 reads TGTGCCAGCAGTCGTAGGTCAGCGGGAGTTGGAGATACGCAGTATTTT. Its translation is CASSRRSAGVGDTQYF.

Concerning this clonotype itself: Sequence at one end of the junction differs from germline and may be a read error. CDR3 in amino acids: CAGSKGLSSGSPYNEQFF. The CDR3 DNA follows: TGTGCCGGCAGCAAAGGGCTCTCTAGCGGGAGCCCCTACAATGAGCAGTTCTTC. The V and J genes are TRBV9 and TRBJ2-1, with TRBD2 matching 10 bases. The CDR3 extends over 18 amino acids. The germline V gene has CDR1 SGDLS and CDR2 YYNGEE.

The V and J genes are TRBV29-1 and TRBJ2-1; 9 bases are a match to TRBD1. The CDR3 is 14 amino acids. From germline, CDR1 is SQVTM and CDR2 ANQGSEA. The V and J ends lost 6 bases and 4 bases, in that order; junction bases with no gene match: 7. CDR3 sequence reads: CSVDPGQGYNEQFF. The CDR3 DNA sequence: TGCAGCGTAGATCCGGGACAGGGATACAATGAGCAGTTCTTC.

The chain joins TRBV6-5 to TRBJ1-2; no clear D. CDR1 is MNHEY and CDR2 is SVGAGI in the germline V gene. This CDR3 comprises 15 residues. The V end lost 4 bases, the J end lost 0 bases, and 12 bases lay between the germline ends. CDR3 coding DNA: TGTGCCAGCAGTTTAAGCAACTGCGCTAACTATGGCTACACCTTC. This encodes CASSLSNCANYGYTF.

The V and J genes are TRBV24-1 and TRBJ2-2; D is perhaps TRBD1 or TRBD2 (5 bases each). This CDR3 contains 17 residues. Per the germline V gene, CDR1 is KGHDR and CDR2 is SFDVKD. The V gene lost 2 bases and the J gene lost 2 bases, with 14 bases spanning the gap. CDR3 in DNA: TGTGCCACCAGTGATTCCGCCGGGGCAACCAACACCGGGGAGCTGTTTTTT. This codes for CATSDSAGATNTGELFF.

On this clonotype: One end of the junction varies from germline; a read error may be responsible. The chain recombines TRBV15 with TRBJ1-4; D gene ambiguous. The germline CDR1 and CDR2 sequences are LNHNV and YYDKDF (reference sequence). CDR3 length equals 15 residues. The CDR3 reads CATSRAGGTIEKLFF. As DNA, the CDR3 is TGTGCCACCAGCAGAGCAGGAGGTACTATTGAAAAACTGTTTTTT.